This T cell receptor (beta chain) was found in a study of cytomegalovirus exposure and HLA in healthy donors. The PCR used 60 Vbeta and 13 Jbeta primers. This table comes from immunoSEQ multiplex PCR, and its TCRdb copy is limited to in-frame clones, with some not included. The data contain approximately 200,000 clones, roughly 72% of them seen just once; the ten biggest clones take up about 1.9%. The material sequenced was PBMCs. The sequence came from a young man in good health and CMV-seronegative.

The CDR3 loop is CASSLSRDEQYF. The CDR3 DNA is TGTGCCAGCAGCTTAAGCAGGGACGAGCAGTACTTC. The chain joins TRBV7-2 to TRBJ2-7; possible D gene TRBD1, 5 bases. Trimming took 2 bases from V and 5 from J, leaving 7 bases between them. This CDR3 comprises 12 residues. Germline CDR1 and CDR2: SGHTA and FQGNSA.